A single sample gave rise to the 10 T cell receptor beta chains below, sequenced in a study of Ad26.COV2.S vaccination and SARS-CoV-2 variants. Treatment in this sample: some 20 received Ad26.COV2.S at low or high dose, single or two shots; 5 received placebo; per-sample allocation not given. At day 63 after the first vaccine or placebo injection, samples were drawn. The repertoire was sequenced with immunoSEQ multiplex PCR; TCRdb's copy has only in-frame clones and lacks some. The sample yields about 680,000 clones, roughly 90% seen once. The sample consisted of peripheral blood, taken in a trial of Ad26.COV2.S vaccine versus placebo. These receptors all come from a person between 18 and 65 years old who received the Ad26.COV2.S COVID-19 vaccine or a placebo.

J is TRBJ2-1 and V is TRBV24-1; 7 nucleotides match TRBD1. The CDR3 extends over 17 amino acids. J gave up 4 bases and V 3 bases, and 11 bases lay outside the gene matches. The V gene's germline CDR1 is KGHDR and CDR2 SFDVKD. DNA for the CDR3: TGTGCCACCAGTGATATGCAGGGGGTTGGGGGATACAATGAGCAGTTCTTC. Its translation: CATSDMQGVGGYNEQFF.

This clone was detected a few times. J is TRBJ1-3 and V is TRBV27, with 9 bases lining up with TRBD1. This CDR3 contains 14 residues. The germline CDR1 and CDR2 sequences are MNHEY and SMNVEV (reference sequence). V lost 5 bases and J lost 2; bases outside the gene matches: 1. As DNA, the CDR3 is TGTGCCAGCAGTCGGGACAGGGCTGGAAACACCATATATTTT. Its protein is CASSRDRAGNTIYF.

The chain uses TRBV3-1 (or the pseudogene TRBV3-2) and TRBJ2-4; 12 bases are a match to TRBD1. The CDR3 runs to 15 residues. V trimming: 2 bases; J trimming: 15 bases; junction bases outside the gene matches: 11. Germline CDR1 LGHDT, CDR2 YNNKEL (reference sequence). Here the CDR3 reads CASSQHPGQGAFTYF. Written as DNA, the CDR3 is TGTGCCAGCAGCCAACATCCGGGACAGGGGGCCTTTACGTACTTC.

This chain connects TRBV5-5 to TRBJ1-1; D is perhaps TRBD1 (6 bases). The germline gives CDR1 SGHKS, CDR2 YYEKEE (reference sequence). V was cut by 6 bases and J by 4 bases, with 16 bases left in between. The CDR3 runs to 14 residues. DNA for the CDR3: TGTGCCAGCACCCAGGGGCCCGCCCTCACTGAAGCTTTCTTT. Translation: CASTQGPALTEAFF.

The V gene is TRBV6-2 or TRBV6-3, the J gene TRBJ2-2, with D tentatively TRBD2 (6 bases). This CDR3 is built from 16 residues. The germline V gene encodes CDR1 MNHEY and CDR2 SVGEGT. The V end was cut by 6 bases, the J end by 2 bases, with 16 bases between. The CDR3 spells CASSRGYRLNTGELFF. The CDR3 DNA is TGTGCCAGCAGCCGGGGGTACCGATTAAACACCGGGGAGCTGTTTTTT.

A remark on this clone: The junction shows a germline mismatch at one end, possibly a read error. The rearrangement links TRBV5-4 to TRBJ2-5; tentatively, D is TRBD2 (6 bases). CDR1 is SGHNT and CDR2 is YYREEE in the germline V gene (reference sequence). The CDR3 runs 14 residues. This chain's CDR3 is CASCFRGMLMTQYF. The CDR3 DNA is TGTGCCAGCTGCTTTCGGGGGATGTTGATGACCCAGTACTTC. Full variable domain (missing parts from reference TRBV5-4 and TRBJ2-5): ETGVTQSPTHLIKTRGQQVTLRCSSQSGHNTVSWYQQALGQGPQFIFQYYREEENGRGNFPPRFSGLQFPNYSSELNVNALELDDSALYLCASCFRGMLMTQYFGPGTRLLVL.

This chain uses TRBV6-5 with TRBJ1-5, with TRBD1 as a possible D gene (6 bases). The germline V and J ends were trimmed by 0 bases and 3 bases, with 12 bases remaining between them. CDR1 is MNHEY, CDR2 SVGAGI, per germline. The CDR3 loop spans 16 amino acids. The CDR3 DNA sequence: TGTGCCAGCAGTTACTCTCTAGGACAGCTCAATCAGCCCCAGCATTTT. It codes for CASSYSLGQLNQPQHF.

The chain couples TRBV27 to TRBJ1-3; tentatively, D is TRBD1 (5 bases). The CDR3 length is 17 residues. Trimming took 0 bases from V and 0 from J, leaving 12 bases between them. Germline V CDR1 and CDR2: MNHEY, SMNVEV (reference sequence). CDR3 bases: TGTGCCAGCAGTTTATCCCCCGACAGAAGCTCTGGAAACACCATATATTTT. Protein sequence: CASSLSPDRSSGNTIYF.

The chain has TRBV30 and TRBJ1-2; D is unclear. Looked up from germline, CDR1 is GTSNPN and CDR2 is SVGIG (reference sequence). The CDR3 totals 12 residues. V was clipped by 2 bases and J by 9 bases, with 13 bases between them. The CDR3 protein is CAWSIDLLSYTF. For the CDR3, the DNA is TGTGCCTGGAGTATTGATTTGCTTAGCTACACCTTC.

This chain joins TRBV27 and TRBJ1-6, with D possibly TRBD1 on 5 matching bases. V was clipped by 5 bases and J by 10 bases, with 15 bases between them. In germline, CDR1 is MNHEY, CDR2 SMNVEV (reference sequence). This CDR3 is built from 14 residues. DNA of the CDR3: TGTGCCAGCAGTCCCCAGGGTCTCTGGTCACCCCTCCACTTT. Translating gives CASSPQGLWSPLHF.